The clone carrying this TCR beta chain was seen only a few times. This record comes from a study of T cell clones after liver transplantation. Turning to the study itself: Post-transplant blood was tracked for graft-donor-reactive T cell clones identified in a pre-transplant mixed lymphocyte reaction. Blood was drawn pre-transplant, before withdrawal, and after full or failed withdrawal. HCV positivity affected three of eight recipients; the rest lacked autoimmune or viral indications.

Trimming cost V 6 bases and J 3 bases; bases outside gene matches: 6. CDR3 length: 15 amino acids. The germline gives CDR1 MNHEY, CDR2 SVGAGI. Sequencing was performed with immunoSEQ multiplex PCR; in TCRdb, only in-frame clones are kept and a portion is missing. Of more than 100,000 clones in the sample, around four fifths are singletons; the top ten hold approximately 3%. This material consisted of CD4+ T cells from blood, taken around 44 months after liver transplant. The chain employs TRBV6-5 and TRBJ1-3, with 9 bases fitting TRBD1. The sequence came from a human patient who received a liver transplant. Some T cells may be graft donor cells. The CDR3 protein is CASRLQGAVGNTIYF. The CDR3 coding sequence is TGTGCCAGCAGATTACAGGGGGCGGTTGGAAACACCATATATTTT.